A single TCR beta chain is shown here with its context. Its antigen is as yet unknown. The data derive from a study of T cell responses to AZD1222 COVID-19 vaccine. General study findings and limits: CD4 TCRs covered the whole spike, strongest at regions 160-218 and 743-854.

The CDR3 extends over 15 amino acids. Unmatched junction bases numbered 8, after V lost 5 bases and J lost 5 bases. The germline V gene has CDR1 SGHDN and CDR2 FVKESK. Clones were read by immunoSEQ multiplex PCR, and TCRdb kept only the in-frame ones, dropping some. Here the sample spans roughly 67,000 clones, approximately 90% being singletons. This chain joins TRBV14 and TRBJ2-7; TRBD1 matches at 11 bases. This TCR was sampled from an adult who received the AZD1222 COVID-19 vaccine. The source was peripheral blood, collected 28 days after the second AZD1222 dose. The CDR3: CASSVRTGGVDEQYF. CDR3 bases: TGTGCCAGCAGCGTTCGGACAGGGGGCGTCGACGAGCAGTACTTC.